The clone carrying this T cell receptor beta chain showed up just a few times. Its antigen remains unknown. Deletions cut 6 bases from V and 2 bases from J, with 19 bases between. The germline V gene encodes CDR1 MGHDK and CDR2 SYGVNS. This CDR3 contains 16 residues. Each sorted fraction was over 95% pure. This entry comes from a study of beta chain features in type 1 diabetes. Looking at the study overall: Analysis included roughly 100 million sorted cells drawn from all samples.

Regarding the study as a whole: PCR might pick shorter templates more often, in the same way for patients and controls. A potential influence of HLA type upon TCRB rearrangement remained unresolved herein.

Isolated RNA was reverse transcribed in full, so expressed TCRB transcripts were sequenced. Some clones are missing from TCRdb's copy, which holds only in-frame ones; the method was immunoSEQ multiplex PCR. The sample has hundreds of thousands of clones, about 30% seen once. This receptor was identified in a man aged 18 to 29 in good health. The sample taken for sequencing was naive CD4+ T cells from blood. The rearrangement uses TRBV25-1 and TRBJ1-2; tentative D call: TRBD1 (5 bases). The CDR3 is CASRPSGGMLNYGYTF. DNA for the CDR3: TGTGCCAGCAGACCCTCGGGGGGGATGCTGAACTATGGCTACACCTTC.